This TCR beta chain was obtained from a study of T cell repertoires in cytomegalovirus infection. For the study at large: Both a matching HLA type and CMV infection were indicated by public TCR beta signatures.

A remark on this clonotype: Its antigen is still unknown.

TCRdb re-called the reads through MiXCR, storing one row per CDR3 protein. This sample has hundreds of thousands of distinct CDR3 sequences; roughly 46% occur once, and the top ten carry around 45%. Germline V CDR1 and CDR2: MNHEY, SVGEGT. The CDR3 runs to 16 residues. V lost 6 bases, J lost 1 base, and 9 bases stayed unmatched. The J gene is TRBJ2-1, the V gene TRBV6-2 or TRBV6-3, with 7 bases lining up with TRBD1. The sequencing used cultured PBMCs, collected from culture after CMV antigen stimulation. The TCR comes from a human donor in good health (CMV status not recorded). Some clones in this sample may be carry-over from other donors' samples. The CDR3 coding sequence is TGTGCCAGCAGGACTCTTTGGGACAGATCCTACAATGAGCAGTTCTTC. It is translated as CASRTLWDRSYNEQFF.